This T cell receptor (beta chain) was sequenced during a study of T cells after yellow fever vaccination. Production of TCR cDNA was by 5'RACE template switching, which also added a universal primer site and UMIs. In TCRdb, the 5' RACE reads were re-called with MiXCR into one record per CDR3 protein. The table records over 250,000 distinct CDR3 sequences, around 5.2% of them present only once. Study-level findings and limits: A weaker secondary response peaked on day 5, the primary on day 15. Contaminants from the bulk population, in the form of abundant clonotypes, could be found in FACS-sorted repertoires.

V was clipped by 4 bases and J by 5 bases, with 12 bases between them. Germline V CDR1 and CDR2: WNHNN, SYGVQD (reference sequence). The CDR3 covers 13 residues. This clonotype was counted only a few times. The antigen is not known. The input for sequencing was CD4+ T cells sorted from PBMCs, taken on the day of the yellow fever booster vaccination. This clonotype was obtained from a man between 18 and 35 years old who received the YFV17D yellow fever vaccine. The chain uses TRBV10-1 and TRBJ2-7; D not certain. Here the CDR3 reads CASSANTLDEQYF. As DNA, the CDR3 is TGCGCCAGCAGTGCTAATACCCTTGACGAGCAGTACTTC.